Presented here are 31 T cell receptor beta chains from one specimen sequenced in a study of cytomegalovirus exposure and HLA in healthy donors. Primers for the PCR totalled 60 Vbeta and 13 Jbeta. The repertoire was sequenced with immunoSEQ multiplex PCR; TCRdb's copy has only in-frame clones and lacks some. The table shows roughly 170,000 clones, with under 80% occurring only once. The sequencing sample was made of PBMCs. These receptors all stem from a woman between 45 and 60 years old in good health and CMV-seropositive.

This chain uses TRBV6-5 with TRBJ2-1; possibly TRBD2 for D (6 bases). V was trimmed by 4 bases and J by 0 bases, leaving 13 bases between them. The CDR3 is 16 residues long. Germline V gene data show CDR1 as MNHEY and CDR2 as SVGAGI. CDR3 region: CASSSIAASSYNEQFF. The DNA of the CDR3 is TGTGCCAGCAGTTCCATAGCGGCCTCCTCCTACAATGAGCAGTTCTTC.

This clone was counted only a few times. The identical CDR3 is also encoded by other nucleotide sequences in the sample. Written as DNA, the CDR3 is TGTGCCATCAGTGACCGGGGACAGGGGGACTATGGCTACACCTTC. Amino acids: CAISDRGQGDYGYTF. The rearrangement uses TRBV10-3 and TRBJ1-2, with TRBD1 matching 11 bases. Germline lookup yields CDR1 ENHRY and CDR2 SYGVKD. The CDR3 runs to 15 residues. Trimming took 3 bases from V and 3 from J; bases not matched to a gene: 3.

The rearrangement uses TRBV6-5 and TRBJ2-7; 13 bases are shared with TRBD2. CDR1 is MNHEY and CDR2 is SVGAGI in the germline V gene. The length of the CDR3 is 14 residues. After removal of 6 bases from V and 5 bases from J, the junction contained 4 bases not matched to a gene. CDR3 loop: CASRGTSGAHEQYF. DNA of the CDR3: TGTGCCAGCAGGGGGACTAGCGGGGCCCACGAGCAGTACTTC.

V usage is TRBV5-1 and J usage is TRBJ1-2; D gene unclear. V was cut by 4 bases and J by 1 base, with 5 bases left in between. This CDR3 region has 12 residues. Germline V CDR1 and CDR2: SGHRS, YFSETQ. The CDR3 sequence is CASSPDNYGYTF. Written as DNA, the CDR3 is TGCGCCAGCAGCCCAGATAACTATGGCTACACCTTC.

This clone was found once. V gene TRBV7-8 combines with J gene TRBJ2-7, with D possibly matching TRBD2 (6 bases). The V end was cut by 5 bases, the J end by 6 bases, with 17 bases between. The CDR3 loop spans 14 amino acids. Germline V gene lookup returns CDR1 SGHVS and CDR2 FQNEAQ. The CDR3 nucleotides read TGTGCCAGCAGCATCGGGCCGAGTAGCGGCGAGCAGTACTTC. Translating gives CASSIGPSSGEQYF.

The rearrangement uses TRBV5-4 and TRBJ1-4; no definite D call. The CDR3 is 15 residues long. Germline assignment: CDR1 SGHNT and CDR2 YYREEE (reference sequence). The germline V and J ends were trimmed by 4 bases and 4 bases, with 14 bases remaining between them. CDR3 nucleotides: TGTGCCAGCAGCATGGGGAACGGACTTAATGAAAAACTGTTTTTT. The encoded protein is CASSMGNGLNEKLFF.

This chain links TRBV1 with TRBJ2-7; TRBD2 was called by the table and not checked on the DNA. TRBV1 is a pseudogene locus. This CDR3 spans 14 amino acids. The CDR3, as DNA: TGCACCAGCAGCCACGGGGGGGCGAGTTACGAGCAGTACTTC. Translated: CTSSHGGASYEQYF.

The V and J genes are TRBV4-1 and TRBJ1-1; D not certain. Germline CDR1 MGHRA, CDR2 YSYEKL. V was shortened by 4 bases and J by 1 base, with 10 bases between the two germline ends. This CDR3 region has 14 residues. The CDR3 DNA follows: TGCGCCAGCAGCCCTTGGCAGGCGAACACTGAAGCTTTCTTT. Protein sequence: CASSPWQANTEAFF.

The chain recombines TRBV19 with TRBJ2-2, with TRBD2 matching 8 bases. This CDR3 spans 17 amino acids. Germline CDR1 and CDR2: LNHDA and SQIVND (reference sequence). V shed 3 bases and J 1 base; nucleotides not matched to a gene: 7. The CDR3 nucleotides are TGTGCCAGTAGTATCAGGGCGGGGGGCCGGAACACCGGGGAGCTGTTTTTT. Protein sequence: CASSIRAGGRNTGELFF.

This rearrangement joins TRBV18 to TRBJ2-3, with 12 bases aligning to TRBD2. This CDR3 is built from 17 residues. Losses at the gene ends were 2 bases for V and 0 bases for J; bases not matched to a gene: 3. CDR1 is KGHSH and CDR2 is LQKENI in the germline V gene. The CDR3 DNA reads TGTGCCAGCTCACCAGGACTAGCGGGGATCAGCACAGATACGCAGTATTTT. It codes for CASSPGLAGISTDTQYF.

The gene calls are TRBV2 and TRBJ2-3; unclear D gene. This CDR3 is built from 12 residues. Germline CDR1 SNHLY, CDR2 FYNNEI. Trimming left V 4 bases short and J 9 bases short, with 11 bases between. CDR3 residues: CASSGLLETQYF. DNA for the CDR3: TGTGCCAGCAGTGGTCTTTTGGAGACGCAGTATTTT.

V usage is TRBV29-1 and J usage is TRBJ1-4, with D tentatively TRBD1 (5 bases). The V and J ends lost 8 bases and 8 bases respectively, with 15 bases between them. CDR3 length equals 12 residues. CDR1 and CDR2 from the germline V gene are SQVTM and ANQGSEA. DNA for the CDR3: TGCAGCATGAGGGGTAGCGGGGAAAAACTGTTTTTT. Amino acid sequence: CSMRGSGEKLFF.

This clone showed up just once. V gene TRBV5-4 combines with J gene TRBJ2-2; 8 nucleotides line up with TRBD1. V dropped 0 bases and J dropped 4; count of bases not matched to a gene: 8. Germline V CDR1 and CDR2: SGHNT, YYREEE (reference sequence). The CDR3 has 17 residues. The CDR3 region is CASSLDTGTGSTGELFF. The CDR3 nucleotides are TGTGCCAGCAGCTTGGATACCGGGACAGGTAGCACCGGGGAGCTGTTTTTT.

The rearrangement joins TRBV18 to TRBJ2-5; TRBD2 is a possible D gene (6 bases). CDR1 is KGHSH and CDR2 is LQKENI in the germline V gene. The V end was cut by 0 bases, the J end by 6 bases, with 14 bases between. The CDR3 loop spans 15 amino acids. This CDR3 is CASSPPQAEGKTQYF. The CDR3, as DNA: TGTGCCAGCTCACCACCCCAGGCGGAGGGCAAGACCCAGTACTTC.

This chain joins TRBV11-3 and TRBJ2-1; 7 positions match TRBD1. The CDR3 loop spans 14 amino acids. The V gene end was trimmed by 3 bases and the J gene end by 3 bases; junction bases not matched to a gene: 2. Germline CDR1 is SGHNT and CDR2 is YENEEA. CDR3 coding DNA: TGTGCCAGCAGCTTCCGGGACAGCTACAATGAGCAGTTCTTC. Amino acids: CASSFRDSYNEQFF.

This chain joins TRBV4-2 and TRBJ1-6, with D unclear. Looked up from germline, CDR1 is LGHNA and CDR2 is YNFKEQ. The CDR3 has 12 residues. Trimming shortened V by 2 bases and J by 9 bases, and 5 bases separated the two germline ends. As DNA, the CDR3 is TGTGCCAGCAGCCAACCCAGTTCACCCCTCCACTTT. This codes for CASSQPSSPLHF.

The chain combines TRBV18 with TRBJ2-7, with TRBD1 identical over 7 bases. This CDR3 has 13 amino acids. The V and J ends lost 1 base and 4 bases, in that order; junction bases with no gene match: 1. Germline V gives CDR1 KGHSH, CDR2 LQKENI. This CDR3 reads CASSPRQGYEQYF. As DNA, the CDR3 is TGTGCCAGCTCACCACGACAGGGATACGAGCAGTACTTC.

This chain uses TRBV30 with TRBJ1-5, with 9 bases fitting TRBD1. V shed 7 bases, J shed 2 bases, and the junction held 3 bases outside the gene matches. This CDR3 is built from 13 residues. Germline V gives CDR1 GTSNPN, CDR2 SVGIG (reference sequence). The CDR3 DNA follows: TGTGCCTTGGGACAGGGAGGCAATCAGCCCCAGCATTTT. Protein product: CALGQGGNQPQHF.

The V call is TRBV4-1, the J call TRBJ2-7; D may be TRBD2 (5 bases). Germline assignment: CDR1 MGHRA and CDR2 YSYEKL. CDR3 length: 15 amino acids. Trimming cost V 1 base and J 0 bases, with 10 bases left between them. In nucleotides, the CDR3 is TGCGCCAGCAGCCAAGGTGGACTGAGCTCCTACGAGCAGTACTTC. Amino acids: CASSQGGLSSYEQYF.

This clone was seen once. V gene TRBV9 combines with J gene TRBJ2-2, with D unclear. The CDR3 runs 15 residues. V was clipped by 3 bases and J by 6 bases, with 15 bases between them. CDR1 is SGDLS and CDR2 is YYNGEE in the germline V gene. The DNA of the CDR3 is TGTGCCAGCAGCGCCCACTCAGGATACCCCGGGGAGCTGTTTTTT. Translation: CASSAHSGYPGELFF.

The chain couples TRBV1 to TRBJ2-2; TRBD1, as called in the table, went unchecked against the DNA. TRBV1 is a listed pseudogene. The CDR3 contains 16 residues. The CDR3 protein is CTSSFRSGQYTGELFF. In nucleotides, the CDR3 is TGCACCAGCAGCTTCCGGTCGGGACAGTACACCGGGGAGCTGTTTTTT.

The chain uses TRBV30 and TRBJ2-7; tentatively, D is TRBD1 (5 bases). The ends were cut back, 4 bases at V and 3 bases at J, with 10 bases in the middle. Germline CDR1 GTSNPN, CDR2 SVGIG (reference sequence). The CDR3 is 12 amino acids. In nucleotides, the CDR3 is TGTGCCTGGACGGTTACAGGCTACGAGCAGTACTTC. Translated, it gives CAWTVTGYEQYF.

The chain combines TRBV6-6 with TRBJ2-7; 8 positions match TRBD2. Germline assignment: CDR1 MNHNY and CDR2 SVGAGI (reference sequence). The CDR3 is 14 residues long. V was clipped by 7 bases and J by 0 bases; unmatched bases: 5. The CDR3 DNA reads as TGTGCCAGCAATCCCGGGGGGGCCTCCTACGAGCAGTACTTC. This translates into CASNPGGASYEQYF.

The sample holds one count of this clone. This chain uses TRBV5-6 with TRBJ2-7, with 10 bases that match TRBD1. There are 15 residues in the CDR3. Germline loops: CDR1 SGHDT, CDR2 YYEEEE. With V trimmed by 6 bases and J by 5 bases, 11 bases remained unmatched. Written as DNA, the CDR3 is TGTGCCAGCACCAATCTAGGGACAGGGGAGAACGAGCAGTACTTC. Amino acid sequence: CASTNLGTGENEQYF.

This clone was observed a few times. V is TRBV4-2 and J is TRBJ1-3; D unresolved. The length of the CDR3 is 18 residues. V dropped 0 bases and J dropped 2 bases, with 17 bases sitting between them. Germline V CDR1 and CDR2: LGHNA, YNFKEQ. The CDR3 protein is CASSQEWAGGSTGNTIYF. For the CDR3, the DNA is TGTGCCAGCAGCCAAGAGTGGGCGGGAGGGTCCACTGGAAACACCATATATTTT.

The CDR3 DNA sequence: TGCGCCAGCAGTAAACCACAGGGGGTAGCCGGGGAGCTGTTTTTT. Its protein product is CASSKPQGVAGELFF. The chain links TRBV10-2 to TRBJ2-2, with 8 bases that match TRBD1. The germline CDR1 and CDR2 sequences are WSHSY and SAAADI. After removal of 5 bases from V and 6 bases from J, the junction contained 8 bases not matched to a gene. CDR3 length: 15 amino acids.

The V and J genes are TRBV2 and TRBJ1-1; TRBD1 aligns across 12 bases. Germline V gives CDR1 SNHLY, CDR2 FYNNEI. V gave up 5 bases and J gave up 10 bases; unmatched junction bases: 14. The CDR3 contains 16 residues. The CDR3 DNA is TGTGCCAGCAGTCAAACTCCGGGACAGGGGGCGTGGGTAGCTTTCTTT. Its translation is CASSQTPGQGAWVAFF.

This clone has more than one count but fewer than ten. The rearrangement joins TRBV7-9 to TRBJ1-5; D is possibly TRBD1 (5 bases). The ends were cut back, 4 bases at V and 2 bases at J, with 9 bases in the middle. The germline CDR1 and CDR2 sequences are SEHNR and FQNEAQ (reference sequence). The CDR3 contains 14 residues. The CDR3 DNA reads as TGTGCCAGCAGCTCTAAAGGGGGCAATCAGCCCCAGCATTTT. This gives the protein CASSSKGGNQPQHF.

The chain joins TRBV2 to TRBJ2-7; possible D gene TRBD2, 5 bases. From germline, CDR1 is SNHLY and CDR2 FYNNEI. The length of the CDR3 is 14 residues. Trimming left V 8 bases short and J 8 bases short, with 22 bases between. CDR3 bases: TGTGCCAGCGGCCCGTTGGAGGCGGCCAAAAAGCAGTACTTC. Residues: CASGPLEAAKKQYF.

V usage is TRBV6-5 and J usage is TRBJ1-2; D is unresolved. V was cut by 6 bases and J by 3 bases, with 17 bases left in between. The CDR3 consists of 15 residues. Germline V lookup: CDR1 MNHEY, CDR2 SVGAGI. For the CDR3, the DNA is TGTGCCAGCAGGGGGAGCATCTCTTACCACTATGGCTACACCTTC. This encodes CASRGSISYHYGYTF.

The gene calls are TRBV5-1 and TRBJ1-4; D call uncertain. Between the trimmed V and J ends, which lost 0 bases and 8 bases, there was a span of 14 bases. The germline V gene has CDR1 SGHRS and CDR2 YFSETQ. The CDR3 length is 15 residues. The CDR3 here is CASSLGVGEWEKLFF. In nucleotides, the CDR3 is TGCGCCAGCAGCTTGGGAGTGGGCGAATGGGAAAAACTGTTTTTT.